This T cell receptor (beta chain) was captured by sequencing in a study of shared clonotypes between healthy human individuals. Study-level points and caveats: The sampled material consisted only of blood, and tissue repertoires are likely to differ. Clonotype sharing across donors was expected to vary with sequencing depth.

CD45RO-negative CD8 cells positively selected for CCR7 made up the naive population, which excluded terminally differentiated effector memory CD45RA+ cells. Every donor, a Caucasian adult, lived in Nashville, Tennessee. Over several immunoSEQ plates, each subset's genomic DNA was distributed in even portions. Generated by immunoSEQ multiplex PCR, the TCRdb table keeps only in-frame clones and is missing some. The sample lists some 800,000 clones, roughly 92% occurring once. Comments on this clone: Its antigen is as yet unknown.

This clonotype originated in a man aged 25 to 45 in good health. Sequencing used naive CD8+ T cells sorted from blood.

CDR3 sequence: CAWSVRNREETQYF. The CDR3 DNA follows: TGTGCCTGGAGTGTACGAAACAGGGAAGAGACCCAGTACTTC. The V and J genes are TRBV30 and TRBJ2-5, with D perhaps TRBD1 (6 bases). This CDR3 region has 14 residues. Germline CDR1 reads GTSNPN; CDR2 reads SVGIG (reference sequence). The V end was cut by 0 bases, the J end by 3 bases, with 11 bases between.